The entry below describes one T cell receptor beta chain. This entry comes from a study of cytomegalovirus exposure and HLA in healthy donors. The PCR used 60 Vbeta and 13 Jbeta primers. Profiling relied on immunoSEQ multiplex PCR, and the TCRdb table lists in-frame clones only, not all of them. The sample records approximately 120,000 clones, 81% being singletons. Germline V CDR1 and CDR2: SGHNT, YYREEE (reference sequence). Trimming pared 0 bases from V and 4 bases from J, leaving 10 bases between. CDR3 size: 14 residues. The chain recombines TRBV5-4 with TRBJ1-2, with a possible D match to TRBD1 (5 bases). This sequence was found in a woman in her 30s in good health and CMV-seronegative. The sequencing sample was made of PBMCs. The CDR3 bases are TGTGCCAGCAGCTTGGGGCAGGGCGGCTATGGCTACACCTTC. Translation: CASSLGQGGYGYTF.